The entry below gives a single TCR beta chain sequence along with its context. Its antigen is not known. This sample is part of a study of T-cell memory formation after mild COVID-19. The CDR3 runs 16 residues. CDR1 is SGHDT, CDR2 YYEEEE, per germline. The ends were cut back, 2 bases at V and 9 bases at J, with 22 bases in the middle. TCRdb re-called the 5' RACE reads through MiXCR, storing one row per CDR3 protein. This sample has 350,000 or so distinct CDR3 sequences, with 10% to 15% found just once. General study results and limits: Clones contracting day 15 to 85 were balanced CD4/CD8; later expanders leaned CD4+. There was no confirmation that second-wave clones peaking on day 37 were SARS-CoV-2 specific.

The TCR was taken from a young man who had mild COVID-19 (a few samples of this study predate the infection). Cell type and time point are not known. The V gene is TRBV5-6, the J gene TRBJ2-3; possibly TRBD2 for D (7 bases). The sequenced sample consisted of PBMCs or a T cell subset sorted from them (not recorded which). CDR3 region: CASSFRGALLFETQYF. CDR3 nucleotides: TGTGCCAGCAGCTTCCGGGGGGCTCTCCTTTTCGAAACGCAGTATTTT.